These 27 T cell receptor beta chains were all obtained from the same sample, sequenced in a study of beta chain features in type 1 diabetes (dated by TCRdb to the late 2010s). What the authors observed across the whole study: In all four CD4+ subsets, TCRB CDR3 length was moderately but significantly shorter in type 1 diabetes patients.

Libraries were constructed by the immunoSEQ multiplex PCR assay. The entire amount of isolated RNA was reverse transcribed using the High Capacity cDNA Reverse Transcription Kit, so the sequenced TCRB transcripts were expressed ones. Drawn from immuneACCESS, this table holds only the in-frame rearrangements with V and J called that TCRdb kept. Clones are partly lost; checked studies trace under half to an unresolved V gene and leave the rest unexplained. The sample table contains around 130,000 clones; only one count was recorded for around 9% of them. 0.75% of the sample lies in the top ten. Their target antigens are unknown. The sample taken for sequencing was central memory CD4+ T cells from blood. The receptors originated from a man aged 25-40 years with type 1 diabetes.

The rearrangement joins TRBV29-1 to TRBJ2-1, with 13 positions matching TRBD2. Germline lookup yields CDR1 SQVTM and CDR2 ANQGSEA. V gave up 5 bases and J gave up 0 bases; unmatched junction bases: 7. This CDR3 has 17 amino acids. The CDR3 DNA sequence: TGCAGCGTTTTAGGACTAGCGGGGGCCCTCTCCTACAATGAGCAGTTCTTC. Residues: CSVLGLAGALSYNEQFF.

This clone was picked up a small number of times. The rearrangement uses TRBV28 and TRBJ1-2; 7 positions match TRBD1. The length of the CDR3 is 15 residues. V lost 8 bases, J lost 3 bases, and 12 bases stayed unmatched. CDR1 and CDR2 from the germline V gene are MDHEN and SYDVKM. CDR3 loop: CASGSRQGGDYGYTF. The DNA for the CDR3 is TGTGCCAGCGGTTCGCGACAGGGAGGTGACTATGGCTACACCTTC.

This chain connects TRBV5-6 to TRBJ2-1; D gene uncertain. Germline assignment: CDR1 SGHDT and CDR2 YYEEEE. V was clipped by 1 base and J by 0 bases, with 8 bases between them. The CDR3 loop spans 15 amino acids. The CDR3 nucleotides are TGTGCCAGCAGCTTGAGGTGGAGCTCCTACAATGAGCAGTTCTTC. Translating gives CASSLRWSSYNEQFF. Based on the CDR3 plus reference TRBV5-6 and TRBJ2-1, the full variable domain is DAGVTQSPTHLIKTRGQQVTLRCSPKSGHDTVSWYQQALGQGPQFIFQYYEEEERQRGNFPDRFSGHQFPNYSSELNVNALLLGDSALYLCASSLRWSSYNEQFFGPGTRLTVL.

In this sample, this clone turned up a few times. The chain recombines TRBV7-3 with TRBJ2-5; 7 nucleotides agree with TRBD1. The germline CDR1 and CDR2 sequences are SGHTA and FQGTGA. The CDR3 spans 14 residues. Trimming took 1 base from V and 4 from J; bases not matched to a gene: 3. The CDR3 DNA follows: TGTGCCAGCAGCTTAAACAGGGGCGCAGAGACCCAGTACTTC. As protein: CASSLNRGAETQYF. Filled out from reference TRBV7-3 and TRBJ2-5, the complete variable domain reads GAGVSQTPSNKVTEKGKYVELRCDPISGHTALYWYRQSLGQGPEFLIYFQGTGAADDSGLPNDRFFAVRPEGSVSTLKIQRTERGDSAVYLCASSLNRGAETQYFGPGTRLLVL.

On this clone itself: One end of the junction varies from germline; a read error may be responsible. This chain connects TRBV28 to TRBJ2-7, with TRBD1 matching over 7 bases. The CDR3 runs 14 residues. Germline V CDR1 and CDR2: MDHEN, SYDVKM. The CDR3 here is CASTTGQMTYELYF. The CDR3 bases are TGTGCCAGCACCACGGGACAGATGACCTACGAGCTGTACTTC.

In its sample, this clone was seen a few times. The chain employs TRBV5-5 and TRBJ1-3; D might be TRBD1 (6 bases). Germline CDR1 is SGHKS and CDR2 is YYEKEE (reference sequence). The CDR3 spans 15 residues. With 4 bases removed from V and 3 bases from J, the gap between germline ends came to 14 bases. The DNA for the CDR3 is TGTGCCAGCAGCCAAGATACAGGGAGTGGAAACACCATATATTTT. This sequence encodes CASSQDTGSGNTIYF.

A few counts support this clone. This sequence joins TRBV19 and TRBJ1-5, with 10 bases identical to TRBD1. The CDR3 loop spans 16 amino acids. V dropped 4 bases and J dropped 7; count of bases not matched to a gene: 10. Germline lookup yields CDR1 LNHDA and CDR2 SQIVND (reference sequence). The chain's CDR3 is CASSSPRGTGDQPQHF. The CDR3 region has the DNA TGTGCCAGTAGTAGCCCTAGGGGGACAGGGGACCAGCCCCAGCATTTT.

V is TRBV6-5 and J is TRBJ2-3; 9 nucleotides match TRBD2. After removal of 2 bases from V and 3 bases from J, the junction contained 6 bases not matched to a gene. This CDR3 region has 16 residues. Per germline, CDR1 MNHEY and CDR2 SVGAGI. CDR3: CASSYEVAGVTDTQYF. The CDR3 DNA is TGTGCCAGCAGTTACGAGGTAGCGGGGGTAACAGATACGCAGTATTTT.

This clone was seen only a few times. This rearrangement joins TRBV5-4 to TRBJ1-6; TRBD1 matches 9 bases. The CDR3 has 16 amino acids. The junction had 9 bases not matched to a gene; V was cut back by 4 bases and J by 7 bases. Germline V CDR1 and CDR2: SGHNT, YYREEE (reference sequence). For the CDR3, the DNA is TGTGCCAGCAGCCTCAGGACAGGGGTGGGCAATTCACCCCTCCACTTT. Protein product: CASSLRTGVGNSPLHF. The whole variable domain, remainder taken from reference TRBV5-4 and TRBJ1-6, is ETGVTQSPTHLIKTRGQQVTLRCSSQSGHNTVSWYQQALGQGPQFIFQYYREEENGRGNFPPRFSGLQFPNYSSELNVNALELDDSALYLCASSLRTGVGNSPLHFGNGTRLTVT.

This clone was found a few times. V is TRBV5-6 and J is TRBJ2-2, with TRBD1 matching 7 bases. Germline lookup yields CDR1 SGHDT and CDR2 YYEEEE. The V gene end was trimmed by 5 bases and the J gene end by 3 bases; junction bases not matched to a gene: 4. This CDR3 region has 14 residues. Here the CDR3 reads CASSWDSHTGELFF. The CDR3 DNA sequence: TGTGCCAGCAGTTGGGACAGTCACACCGGGGAGCTGTTTTTT.

A few counts support this clone. V usage is TRBV6-1 and J usage is TRBJ2-5, with D tentatively TRBD1 (5 bases). This CDR3 has 14 amino acids. The V and J ends lost 8 bases and 2 bases respectively, with 15 bases between them. CDR1 is MNHNS and CDR2 is SASEGT in the germline V gene. CDR3 sequence reads: CASHRRGWQETQYF. The CDR3 DNA reads as TGTGCCAGCCACAGAAGGGGTTGGCAAGAGACCCAGTACTTC.

This clone has just a few counts. The gene calls are TRBV4-3 and TRBJ2-3; a weak D match, TRBD1 (5 bases). Germline-derived CDR1 and CDR2 are LGHNA and YSLEER. Trimming left V 4 bases short and J 3 bases short, with 11 bases between. The CDR3 covers 14 residues. CDR3 coding DNA: TGCGCCAGCAGCCCGGACACGCTAACAGATACGCAGTATTTT. Amino acids: CASSPDTLTDTQYF.

This clone was seen a handful of times. The chain couples TRBV27 to TRBJ1-5; D perhaps matches TRBD1 (5 bases). CDR1 is MNHEY, CDR2 SMNVEV, per germline (reference sequence). Deletions cut 6 bases from V and 5 bases from J, with 11 bases between. The CDR3 totals 13 residues. In DNA form, the CDR3 reads TGTGCCAGCAGATTACAGGAGGATCAGCCCCAGCATTTT. It encodes CASRLQEDQPQHF.

This chain joins TRBV7-6 and TRBJ1-5; 7 bases map to TRBD1. CDR3 size: 13 residues. Germline V lookup: CDR1 SGHVS, CDR2 FNYEAQ. Trimming removed 2 bases from V and 6 bases from J; junction bases left unmatched: 1. The chain's CDR3 is CASSLYRGQPQHF. In DNA form, the CDR3 reads TGTGCCAGCAGCTTATACAGGGGTCAGCCCCAGCATTTT. Full variable domain (missing parts from reference TRBV7-6 and TRBJ1-5): GAGVSQSPRYKVTKRGQDVALRCDPISGHVSLYWYRQALGQGPEFLTYFNYEAQQDKSGLPNDRFSAERPEGSISTLTIQRTEQRDSAMYRCASSLYRGQPQHFGDGTRLSIL.

This chain connects TRBV7-2 to TRBJ1-2, with D perhaps matching TRBD1 (6 bases). The ends were cut back, 2 bases at V and 5 bases at J, with 6 bases in the middle. Germline values: CDR1 SGHTA, CDR2 FQGNSA. The CDR3 is 12 amino acids. CDR3 in amino acids: CASSLQGYGYTF. CDR3 DNA sequence: TGTGCCAGCAGCTTACAGGGGTATGGCTACACCTTC.

In its sample, this clone was seen a few times. The chain joins TRBV30 to TRBJ1-1, with TRBD1 matching over 8 bases. The length of the CDR3 is 14 residues. Germline values: CDR1 GTSNPN, CDR2 SVGIG (reference sequence). Losses at the gene ends were 3 bases for V and 3 bases for J; bases not matched to a gene: 6. This CDR3 reads CAWSAHRGDTEAFF. The CDR3 coding sequence is TGTGCCTGGAGCGCACACAGGGGGGACACTGAAGCTTTCTTT.

The CDR3 loop reads CASTHGGERETQYF. The CDR3 coding sequence is TGTGCCAGCACCCACGGGGGGGAGAGAGAGACCCAGTACTTC. The V call is TRBV6-6, the J call TRBJ2-5, with 8 bases aligning to TRBD2. V gave up 7 bases and J gave up 4 bases; unmatched junction bases: 8. The CDR3 spans 14 residues. Germline loops: CDR1 MNHNY, CDR2 SVGAGI (reference sequence).

There are a few counts of this clone. The gene calls are TRBV10-2 and TRBJ2-3; TRBD2 agrees at 10 bases. V gave up 6 bases and J gave up 2 bases; unmatched junction bases: 8. CDR3 length equals 16 residues. Germline assignment: CDR1 WSHSY and CDR2 SAAADI. In nucleotides, the CDR3 is TGCGCCAGCAGGGTCTTAGCGGGGGGACTCACAGATACGCAGTATTTT. Translated, it gives CASRVLAGGLTDTQYF.

This clone came up a few times. The V and J genes are TRBV7-9 and TRBJ2-3; the match to TRBD2 covers 7 bases. The CDR3 runs to 16 residues. Germline trimming cut 5 bases from V and 1 base from J; bases unmatched to any gene: 9. Germline-derived CDR1 and CDR2 are SEHNR and FQNEAQ (reference sequence). This CDR3 is CASSPSWLAGTDTQYF. CDR3 coding DNA: TGTGCCAGCAGCCCTTCGTGGCTAGCGGGCACAGATACGCAGTATTTT.

This clone was seen only a few times. The chain links TRBV19 to TRBJ2-3; 12 bases align to TRBD2. The J segment lost 2 bases and the V segment lost 3 bases, leaving 3 bases of the junction unmatched. Germline V gene sequence: CDR1 LNHDA, CDR2 SQIVND (reference sequence). The CDR3 has 16 amino acids. CDR3 sequence (DNA): TGTGCCAGTAGTATGACTAGCGGGGGAACCACAGATACGCAGTATTTT. Amino acids: CASSMTSGGTTDTQYF.

This rearrangement joins TRBV7-2 to TRBJ2-2, with D possibly matching TRBD1 (6 bases). Germline V lookup: CDR1 SGHTA, CDR2 FQGNSA. CDR3 length: 14 amino acids. V gave up 6 bases and J gave up 2 bases, with 10 bases separating them. The CDR3 nucleotides are TGTGCCAGCAGGGTACAGGGTAACACCGGGGAGCTGTTTTTT. This codes for CASRVQGNTGELFF.

The sample holds a few counts of this clone. The chain links TRBV6-5 to TRBJ2-7; 9 positions match TRBD1. With V trimmed by 4 bases and J by 4 bases, 8 bases remained unmatched. The CDR3 has 15 residues. Germline CDR1 is MNHEY and CDR2 is SVGAGI. CDR3: CASSSEQGARYEQYF. CDR3 DNA: TGTGCCAGCAGTTCGGAACAGGGGGCTCGATACGAGCAGTACTTC.

The genes are TRBV18 and TRBJ2-7, with a tentative D call TRBD1 (6 bases). V was clipped by 3 bases and J by 3 bases, with 15 bases between them. The germline CDR1 and CDR2 sequences are KGHSH and LQKENI. The CDR3 loop spans 15 amino acids. The CDR3 here is CASSPRAGVRYEQYF. CDR3 in DNA: TGTGCCAGCTCACCGCGGGCAGGGGTTCGCTACGAGCAGTACTTC.

This clone was counted a single time. V usage is TRBV18 and J usage is TRBJ1-4; TRBD1 aligns across 8 bases. With 4 bases clipped from V and 7 bases from J, the junction kept 5 bases outside the gene matches. The germline V gene has CDR1 KGHSH and CDR2 LQKENI. This CDR3 region has 14 residues. The CDR3 sequence: CASSLGQGPEKLFF. The CDR3 DNA follows: TGTGCCAGCTCACTAGGACAGGGTCCTGAAAAACTGTTTTTT.

This chain uses TRBV5-4 with TRBJ2-5; maybe TRBD1 (5 bases). The CDR3 length is 15 residues. The V and J ends lost 3 bases and 2 bases respectively, with 14 bases between them. Germline V CDR1 and CDR2: SGHNT, YYREEE (reference sequence). The CDR3 nucleotides are TGTGCCAGCAGCTCCGCGACAGAATTTCAAGAGACCCAGTACTTC. It yields the protein CASSSATEFQETQYF.

This clone occurred a few times. This CDR3 is also generated by other DNA sequences in the sample. The chain recombines TRBV6-5 with TRBJ1-6; TRBD1 matches at 7 bases. Germline V CDR1 and CDR2: MNHEY, SVGAGI. Unmatched junction bases numbered 4, after V lost 0 bases and J lost 8 bases. This CDR3 region has 15 residues. This CDR3 is CASSYSRTGDSPLHF. For the CDR3, the DNA is TGTGCCAGCAGTTACTCTAGAACAGGGGATTCACCCCTCCACTTT.

This clone was seen ten or more times. V gene TRBV18 combines with J gene TRBJ2-1; D call uncertain. The CDR3 extends over 15 amino acids. Trimming took off 2 bases at V and 7 bases at J, with 15 bases between the two ends. CDR1 and CDR2 (germline): KGHSH, LQKENI. The CDR3 loop reads CASSPNSQTTNEQFF. In DNA, the CDR3 is TGTGCCAGCTCACCAAACTCACAAACTACGAATGAGCAGTTCTTC.